This T cell receptor beta chain was sequenced for a study of blood T cells in healthy people across ages. Comments on this clonotype: The target antigen is unknown.

Notes on the study in general: Roughly linear declines in TCR beta diversity per million T cells occurred with age.

Alongside a J-beta primer mix, a sample-barcoded 5' primer served in a second PCR lasting roughly 6 to 11 cycles. Each CDR3 protein gets one entry after TCRdb re-called the 5' RACE reads with MiXCR. The table includes 790,000 or so distinct CDR3 sequences, less than 60% detected once. Per the germline V gene, CDR1 is SNHLY and CDR2 is FYNNEI. The CDR3 sequence is 13 residues long. The sequence came from a man at least 80 years old in good health. The chain recombines TRBV2 with TRBJ2-4; possibly TRBD1 or TRBD2 for D (5 bases each). The DNA matches TRBJ2-7 better at its end, which makes the J call doubtful. Sequencing input: blood. The CDR3 DNA reads as TGTGCCAGCAGCGCAGACAGACTATACGAGCAGTACTTC. This gives the protein CASSADRLYEQYF.